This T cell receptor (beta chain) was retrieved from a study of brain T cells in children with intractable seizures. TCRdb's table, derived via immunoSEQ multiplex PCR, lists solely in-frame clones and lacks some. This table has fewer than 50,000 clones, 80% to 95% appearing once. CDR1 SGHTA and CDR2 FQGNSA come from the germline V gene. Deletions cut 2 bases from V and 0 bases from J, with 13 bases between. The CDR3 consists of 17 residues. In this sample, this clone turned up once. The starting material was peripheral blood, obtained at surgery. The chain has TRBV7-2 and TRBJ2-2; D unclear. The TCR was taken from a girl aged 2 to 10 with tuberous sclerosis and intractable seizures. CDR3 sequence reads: CASSLLGSVPNTGELFF. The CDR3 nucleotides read TGTGCCAGCAGCTTATTGGGCTCAGTGCCGAACACCGGGGAGCTGTTTTTT.